These T cell receptor beta chains were read from a single sample in a study of blood T cell repertoires in COVID-19. Sequencing was performed with immunoSEQ multiplex PCR; in TCRdb, only in-frame clones are kept and a portion is missing. The repertoire has roughly 100,000 clones, more than 80% of them found once; the top ten carry roughly 9.4%. The sample taken for sequencing was peripheral blood. The receptors shown here come from a woman between 65 and 79 years old with acute or convalescent COVID-19. CDR3s include the opening cysteine and the closing phenylalanine or tryptophan. The D gene is left open where the match is weak. Size values are once, few and many counts, or a class for expanded clones, and some rows have none.

D: -; J: TRBJ2-1; V: TRBV19; size: -; DNA: TGTGCCAGTAGTATGCTTCAGGGGTGGAATGAGCAGTTCTTC; CDR3: CASSMLQGWNEQFF
D: -; J: TRBJ1-1; V: TRBV6-5; size: -; DNA: TGTGCCAGCAGTTTGAACAGGCCCAGGAGTGAAGCTTTCTTT; CDR3: CASSLNRPRSEAFF
D: -; J: TRBJ2-7; V: TRBV6-5; size: -; DNA: TGTGCCAGCAGGGGTGGGGGGTCATCCTACGAGCAGTACTTC; CDR3: CASRGGGSSYEQYF
D: TRBD2; J: TRBJ2-2; V: TRBV6-2/TRBV6-3; size: -; DNA: TGTGCCAGCAGTTACCCCACGGGAGCGGGGGGGCCTCCGGGCACCGGGGAGCTGTTTTTT; CDR3: CASSYPTGAGGPPGTGELFF
D: -; J: TRBJ1-5; V: TRBV5-6; size: -; DNA: TGTGCCAGCAGCATGACAGGCCCTGAGAATAGCAATCAGCCCCAGCATTTT; CDR3: CASSMTGPENSNQPQHF
D: TRBD2; J: TRBJ2-5; V: TRBV30; size: -; DNA: TGTGCCTGGAGTCCAGGACTAGCGGGAGTCCAAGAGACCCAGTACTTC; CDR3: CAWSPGLAGVQETQYF
D: -; J: TRBJ1-1; V: TRBV28; size: -; DNA: TGTGCCAGCAGTTTCGCGGGGAGGAACACTGAAGCTTTCTTT; CDR3: CASSFAGRNTEAFF
D: -; J: TRBJ1-1; V: TRBV7-3; size: -; DNA: TGTGCCAGCAGCCGGGGGGCTGCGACTGAAGCTTTCTTT; CDR3: CASSRGAATEAFF
D: -; J: TRBJ2-5; V: TRBV7-8; size: -; DNA: TGTGCCAGCAGCTCAATCGGACAGCTCCAAGAGACCCAGTACTTC; CDR3: CASSSIGQLQETQYF
D: -; J: TRBJ1-5; V: TRBV4-3; size: -; DNA: TGCGCCAGCAGCCAAGACCCGGCAGGGCCCCAGCATTTT; CDR3: CASSQDPAGPQHF
D: -; J: TRBJ1-2; V: TRBV7-8; size: once; DNA: TGTGCCAGCAGCGTCGGGACTGACTATGGCTACACCTTC; CDR3: CASSVGTDYGYTF
D: TRBD2; J: TRBJ2-1; V: TRBV27; size: -; DNA: TGTGCCAGTCTCCCCAGCGGGGGGGCTAATGAGCAGTTCTTC; CDR3: CASLPSGGANEQFF
D: -; J: TRBJ1-2; V: TRBV18; size: -; DNA: TGTGCCAGCTCACCCCGGGGTAGGGACTATGGCTACACCTTC; CDR3: CASSPRGRDYGYTF
D: -; J: TRBJ1-3; V: TRBV7-2; size: -; DNA: TGTGCCAGCAGCTTAGTGGGGCCGCGGGGAAGCTCTGGAAACACCATATATTTT; CDR3: CASSLVGPRGSSGNTIYF
D: TRBD2; J: TRBJ2-5; V: TRBV20-1; size: -; DNA: TGCAGTGCTAGTTCCCAAACACTAGCGGGAGGGCCCTCGAAGACCCAGTACTTC; CDR3: CSASSQTLAGGPSKTQYF
D: -; J: TRBJ2-5; V: TRBV5-1; size: -; DNA: TGCGCCAGCAGCTTGGGGGGGGAGCCTCAAGAGACCCAGTACTTC; CDR3: CASSLGGEPQETQYF
D: TRBD2; J: TRBJ2-2; V: TRBV4-1; size: -; DNA: TGCGCCAGCAGCCAAAATAGCGGGGACACGAACACCGGGGAGCTGTTTTTT; CDR3: CASSQNSGDTNTGELFF
D: TRBD2; J: TRBJ2-3; V: TRBV7-8; size: -; DNA: TGTGCCAGCAGCTTAGTCCTAGCGGGAGATACGCAGTATTTT; CDR3: CASSLVLAGDTQYF
D: TRBD1; J: TRBJ1-6; V: TRBV7-8; size: -; DNA: TGTGCCAGCAGCCCTCAATGGGACAGTAGTCCTTCACCCCTCCACTTT; CDR3: CASSPQWDSSPSPLHF
D: -; J: TRBJ1-4; V: TRBV6-6; size: -; DNA: TGTGCCAGCAGTTACTCGATCGAGAGGGAGAATGAAAAACTGTTTTTT; CDR3: CASSYSIERENEKLFF
D: -; J: TRBJ2-2; V: TRBV9; size: once; DNA: TGTGCCAGCAGCGTATACGACTCAGATCGTCCCGGGGAGCTGTTTTTT; CDR3: CASSVYDSDRPGELFF
D: TRBD1; J: TRBJ1-1; V: TRBV5-6; size: -; DNA: TGTGCCAGCAGCCCGAGGGACAGGCTGAACACTGAAGCTTTCTTT; CDR3: CASSPRDRLNTEAFF
D: TRBD2; J: TRBJ2-3; V: TRBV20-1; size: -; DNA: TGCAGTGCTAGTCCTAGCGGGGGGGCTGGGGTCACAGATACGCAGTATTTT; CDR3: CSASPSGGAGVTDTQYF
D: TRBD2; J: TRBJ2-7; V: TRBV11-2; size: -; DNA: TGTGCCAGCAGACCCGAACTAGCGGGAGCAGTCGAGCAGTACTTC; CDR3: CASRPELAGAVEQYF
D: -; J: TRBJ2-2; V: TRBV5-1; size: -; DNA: TGCGCCAGCAGCTTGGCTACAGGGAACACCGGGGAGCTGTTTTTT; CDR3: CASSLATGNTGELFF
D: TRBD1; J: TRBJ2-3; V: TRBV28; size: -; DNA: TGTGCCAGCAGTGGATTGACAGGGTATATGGACACAGATACGCAGTATTTT; CDR3: CASSGLTGYMDTDTQYF
D: TRBD1; J: TRBJ2-7; V: TRBV6-2/TRBV6-3; size: -; DNA: TGTGCCAGCAGCAATTCCGGGACAGTCCCCTACGAGCAGTACTTC; CDR3: CASSNSGTVPYEQYF